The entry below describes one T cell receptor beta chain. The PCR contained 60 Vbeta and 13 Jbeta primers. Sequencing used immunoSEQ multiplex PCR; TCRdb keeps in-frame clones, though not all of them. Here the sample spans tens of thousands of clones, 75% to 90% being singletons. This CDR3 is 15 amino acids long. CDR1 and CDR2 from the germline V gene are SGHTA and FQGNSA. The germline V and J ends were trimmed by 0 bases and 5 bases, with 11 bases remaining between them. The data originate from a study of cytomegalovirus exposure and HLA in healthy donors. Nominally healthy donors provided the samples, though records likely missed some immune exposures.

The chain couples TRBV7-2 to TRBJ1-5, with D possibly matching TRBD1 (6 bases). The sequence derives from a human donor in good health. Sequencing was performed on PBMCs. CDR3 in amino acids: CASSLAGQLYQPQHF. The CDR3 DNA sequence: TGTGCCAGCAGCTTAGCGGGACAACTCTATCAGCCCCAGCATTTT.